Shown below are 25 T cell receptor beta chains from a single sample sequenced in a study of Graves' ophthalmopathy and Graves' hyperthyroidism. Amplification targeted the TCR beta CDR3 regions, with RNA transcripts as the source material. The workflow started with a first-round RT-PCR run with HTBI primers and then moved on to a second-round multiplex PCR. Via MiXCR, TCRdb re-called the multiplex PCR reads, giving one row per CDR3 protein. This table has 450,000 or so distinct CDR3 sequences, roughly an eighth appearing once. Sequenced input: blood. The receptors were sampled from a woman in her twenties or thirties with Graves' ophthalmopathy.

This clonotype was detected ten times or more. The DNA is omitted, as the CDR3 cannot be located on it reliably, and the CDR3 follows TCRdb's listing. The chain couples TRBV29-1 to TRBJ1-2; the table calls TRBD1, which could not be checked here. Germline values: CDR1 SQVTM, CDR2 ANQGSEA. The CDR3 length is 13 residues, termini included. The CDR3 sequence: CSVGSGQYFGYTF.

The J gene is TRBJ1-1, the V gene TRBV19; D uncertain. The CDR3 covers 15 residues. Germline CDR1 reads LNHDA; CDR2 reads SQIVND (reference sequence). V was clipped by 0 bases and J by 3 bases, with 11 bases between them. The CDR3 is CASSIEEGGDTEAFF. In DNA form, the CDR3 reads TGTGCCAGTAGTATAGAGGAGGGCGGGGACACTGAAGCTTTCTTT.

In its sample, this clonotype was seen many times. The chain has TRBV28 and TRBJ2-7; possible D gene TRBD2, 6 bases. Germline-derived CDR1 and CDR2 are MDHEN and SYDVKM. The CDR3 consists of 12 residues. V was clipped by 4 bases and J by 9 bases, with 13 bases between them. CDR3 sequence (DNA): TGTGCCAGCAGTTGGTTTATGGGGGGGCAGTACTTC. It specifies CASSWFMGGQYF.

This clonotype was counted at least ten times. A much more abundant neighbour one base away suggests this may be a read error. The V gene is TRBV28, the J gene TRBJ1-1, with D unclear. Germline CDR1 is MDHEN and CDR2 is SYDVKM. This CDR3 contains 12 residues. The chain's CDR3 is CASQTVNTEACF. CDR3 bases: TGTGCCAGCCAGACCGTGAACACTGAAGCTTGCTTT.

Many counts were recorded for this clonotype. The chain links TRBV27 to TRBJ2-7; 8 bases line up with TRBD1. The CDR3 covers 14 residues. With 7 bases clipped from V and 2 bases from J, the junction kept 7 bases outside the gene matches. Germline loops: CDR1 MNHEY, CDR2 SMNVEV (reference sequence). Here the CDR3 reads CASKVGTGTYEQYF. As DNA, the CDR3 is TGTGCCAGCAAAGTAGGGACAGGCACCTACGAGCAGTACTTC.

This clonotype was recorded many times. The CDR3 DNA sequence: TGCAACGTAGTGGAGGGTACGGAGACCCAGTACTTC. It is translated as CNVVEGTETQYF. The J gene is TRBJ2-5, the V gene TRBV29-1; a possible D gene is TRBD2 (6 bases). The CDR3 totals 12 residues. Germline V lookup: CDR1 SQVTM, CDR2 ANQGSEA.

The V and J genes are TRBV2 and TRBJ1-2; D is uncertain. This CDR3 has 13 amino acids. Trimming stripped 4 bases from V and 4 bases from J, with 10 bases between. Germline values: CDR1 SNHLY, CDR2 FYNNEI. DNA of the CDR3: TGTGCCAGCAGTGCCGACTCCGCCTATGGCTACACCTTC. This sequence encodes CASSADSAYGYTF.

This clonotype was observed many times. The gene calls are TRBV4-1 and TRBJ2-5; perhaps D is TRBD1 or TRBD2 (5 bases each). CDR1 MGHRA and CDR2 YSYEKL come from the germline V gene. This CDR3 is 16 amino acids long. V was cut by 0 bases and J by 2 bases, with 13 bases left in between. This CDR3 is CASSQEAVEGQETQYF. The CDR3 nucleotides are TGCGCCAGCAGCCAAGAGGCAGTTGAGGGGCAAGAGACCCAGTACTTC.

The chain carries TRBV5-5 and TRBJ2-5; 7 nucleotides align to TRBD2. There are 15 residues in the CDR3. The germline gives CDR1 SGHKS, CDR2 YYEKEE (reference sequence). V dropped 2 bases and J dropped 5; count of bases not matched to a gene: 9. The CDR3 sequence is CASSFRGGFGETQYF. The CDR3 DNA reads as TGTGCCAGCAGCTTTCGCGGGGGTTTTGGGGAGACCCAGTACTTC.

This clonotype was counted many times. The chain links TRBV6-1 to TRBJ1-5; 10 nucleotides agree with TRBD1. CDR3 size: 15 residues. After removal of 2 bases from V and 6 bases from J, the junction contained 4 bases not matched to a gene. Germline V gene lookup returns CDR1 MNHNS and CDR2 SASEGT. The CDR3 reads CASSERDRGIQPQHF. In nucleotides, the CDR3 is TGTGCCAGCAGTGAACGGGACAGGGGTATTCAGCCCCAGCATTTT.

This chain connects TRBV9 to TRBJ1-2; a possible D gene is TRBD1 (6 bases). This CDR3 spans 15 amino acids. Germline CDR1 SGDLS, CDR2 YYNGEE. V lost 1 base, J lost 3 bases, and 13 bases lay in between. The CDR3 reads CASSVLGAADYGYTF. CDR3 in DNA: TGTGCCAGCAGCGTATTGGGGGCGGCGGACTATGGCTACACCTTC.

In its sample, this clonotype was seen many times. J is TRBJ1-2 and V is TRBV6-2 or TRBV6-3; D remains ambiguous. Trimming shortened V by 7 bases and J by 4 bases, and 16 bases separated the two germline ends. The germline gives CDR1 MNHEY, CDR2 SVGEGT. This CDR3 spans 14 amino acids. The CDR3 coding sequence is TGTGCCAGCACCGAGTCCTCGATGACCTATGGCTACACCTTC. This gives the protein CASTESSMTYGYTF.

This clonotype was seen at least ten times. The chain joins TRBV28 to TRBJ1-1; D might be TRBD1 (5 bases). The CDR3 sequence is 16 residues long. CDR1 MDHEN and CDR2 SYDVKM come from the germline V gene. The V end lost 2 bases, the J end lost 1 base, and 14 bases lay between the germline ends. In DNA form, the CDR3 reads TGTGCCAGCAGTTTAGTTGTGAGGGGAGGGAACACTGAAGCTTTCTTT. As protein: CASSLVVRGGNTEAFF.

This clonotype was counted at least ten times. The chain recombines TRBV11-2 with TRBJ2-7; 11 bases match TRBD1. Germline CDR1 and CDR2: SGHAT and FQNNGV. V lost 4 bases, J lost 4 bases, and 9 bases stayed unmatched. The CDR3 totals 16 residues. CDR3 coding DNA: TGTGCCAGCAGCTCCCTCCGGGACAGGGGGATGTACGAGCAGTACTTC. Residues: CASSSLRDRGMYEQYF. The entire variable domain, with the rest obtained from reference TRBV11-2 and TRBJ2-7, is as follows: EAGVAQSPRYKIIEKRQSVAFWCNPISGHATLYWYQQILGQGPKLLIQFQNNGVVDDSQLPKDRFSAERLKGVDSTLKIQPAKLEDSAVYLCASSSLRDRGMYEQYFGPGTRLTVT.

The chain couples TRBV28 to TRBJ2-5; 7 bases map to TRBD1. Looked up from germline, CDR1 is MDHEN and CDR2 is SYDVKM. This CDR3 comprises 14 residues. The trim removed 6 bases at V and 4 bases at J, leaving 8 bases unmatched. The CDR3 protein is CASSGRQGRETQYF. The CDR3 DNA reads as TGTGCCAGCAGCGGCCGACAGGGACGAGAGACCCAGTACTTC.

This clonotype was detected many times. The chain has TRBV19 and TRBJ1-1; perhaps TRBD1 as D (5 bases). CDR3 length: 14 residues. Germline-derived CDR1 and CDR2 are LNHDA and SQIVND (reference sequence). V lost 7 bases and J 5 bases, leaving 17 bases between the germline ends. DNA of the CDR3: TGTGCCAGTACCCGGGACGGGAGCAAGACTGAAGCTTTCTTT. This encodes CASTRDGSKTEAFF.

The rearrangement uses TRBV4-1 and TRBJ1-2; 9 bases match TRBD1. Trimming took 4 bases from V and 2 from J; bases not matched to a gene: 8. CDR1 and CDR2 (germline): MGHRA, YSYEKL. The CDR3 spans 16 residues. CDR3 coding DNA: TGCGCCAGCAGCCCCAAAACGGGACAGGGAAACTATGGCTACACCTTC. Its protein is CASSPKTGQGNYGYTF.

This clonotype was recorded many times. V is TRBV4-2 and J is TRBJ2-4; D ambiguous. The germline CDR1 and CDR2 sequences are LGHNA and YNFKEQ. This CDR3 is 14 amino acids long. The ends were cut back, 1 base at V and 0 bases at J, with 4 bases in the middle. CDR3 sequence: CASSQAVAKNIQYF. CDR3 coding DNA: TGTGCCAGCAGCCAAGCGGTAGCCAAAAACATTCAGTACTTC.

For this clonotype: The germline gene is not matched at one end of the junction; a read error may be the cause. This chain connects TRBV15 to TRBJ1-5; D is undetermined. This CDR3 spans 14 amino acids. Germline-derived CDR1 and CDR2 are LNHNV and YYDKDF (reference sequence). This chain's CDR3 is CATSIDTANQPQHF. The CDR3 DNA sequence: TGTGCCACCAGCATCGACACGGCCAATCAGCCTCAGCATTTT.

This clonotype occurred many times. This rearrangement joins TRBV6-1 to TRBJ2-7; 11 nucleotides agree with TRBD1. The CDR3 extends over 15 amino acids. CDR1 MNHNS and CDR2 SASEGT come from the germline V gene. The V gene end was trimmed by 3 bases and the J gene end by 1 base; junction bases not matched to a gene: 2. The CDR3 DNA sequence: TGTGCCAGCAGTGAGGGACAGGGGGGATCCTACGAGCAGTACTTC. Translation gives CASSEGQGGSYEQYF.

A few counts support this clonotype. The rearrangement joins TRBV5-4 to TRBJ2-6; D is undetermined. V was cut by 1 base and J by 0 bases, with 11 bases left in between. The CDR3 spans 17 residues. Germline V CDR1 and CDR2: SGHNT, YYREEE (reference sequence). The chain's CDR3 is CASSLSKGNSGANVLTF. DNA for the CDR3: TGTGCCAGCAGCTTGTCCAAGGGAAACTCTGGGGCCAACGTCCTGACTTTC.

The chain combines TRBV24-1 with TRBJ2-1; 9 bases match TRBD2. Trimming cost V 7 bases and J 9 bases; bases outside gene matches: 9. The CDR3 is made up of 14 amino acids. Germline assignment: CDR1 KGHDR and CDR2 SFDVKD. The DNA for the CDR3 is TGTGCCACCAGCCCAGCGGGAGGCCAAAGTGAGCAGTTCTTC. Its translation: CATSPAGGQSEQFF.

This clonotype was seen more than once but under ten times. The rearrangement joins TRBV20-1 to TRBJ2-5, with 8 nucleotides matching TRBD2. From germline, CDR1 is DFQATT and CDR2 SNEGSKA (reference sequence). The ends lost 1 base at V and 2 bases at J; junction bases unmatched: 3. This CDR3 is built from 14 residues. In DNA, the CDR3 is TGCAGTGCTAGAGGGGCGGGGGGTCAAGAGACCCAGTACTTC. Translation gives CSARGAGGQETQYF.

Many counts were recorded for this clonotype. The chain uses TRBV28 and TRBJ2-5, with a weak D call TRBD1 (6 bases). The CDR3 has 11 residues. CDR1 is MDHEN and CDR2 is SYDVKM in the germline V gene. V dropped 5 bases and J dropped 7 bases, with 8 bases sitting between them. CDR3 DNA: TGTGCCAGCAGTCTACAGGGGACCCAGTACTTC. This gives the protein CASSLQGTQYF.

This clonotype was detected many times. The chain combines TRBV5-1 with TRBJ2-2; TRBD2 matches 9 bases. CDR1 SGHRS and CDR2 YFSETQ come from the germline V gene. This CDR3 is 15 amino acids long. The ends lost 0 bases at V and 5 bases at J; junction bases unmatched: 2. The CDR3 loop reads CASSLATSGTGELFF. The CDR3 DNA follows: TGCGCCAGCAGCTTGGCCACTAGCGGGACCGGGGAGCTGTTTTTT.